The T cell receptor beta chain described here comes from a study of post-analysis software for immune sequencing data (dated by TCRdb to about 2015). Study-wide context: The recorded disease courses included relapsing-remitting, secondary progressive and progressive-relapsing multiple sclerosis, and some patients had no subtype annotation. The patient repertoires were compared against around eleven previously published healthy control repertoires obtained from donors aged about 6 to 28 years. A subset of samples was prepared in parallel using single-end sample barcoding, then pooled and co-amplified after Illumina adapter ligation. Here is what the overall study found, with its caveats: Significantly higher frequencies in patients than in controls were found for about 5 TRBV segments, including TRBV5-6, TRBV5-1 and TRBV20-1. The multiple sclerosis patient group was slightly younger than the control group. Strong co-clustering of samples prepared in the same batch was shown by direct clustering with F measure, prompting a batch-effect correction. Multiple sclerosis patients had significantly lower normalized Chao1 diversity than controls, a result that suggests substantial peripheral T-cell clonal expansion.

TCR beta repertoires were profiled from peripheral blood of roughly 13 young patients with multiple sclerosis to demonstrate the VDJtools post-analysis software. The patients with multiple sclerosis were children and adolescents between roughly 6 and 15 years of age. The library came from PCR. Sequencing was carried out with an Illumina HiSeq 2500. To reduce PCR and sequencing biases, unique molecular identifiers were built into the TCR beta cDNA libraries. Approximately 500,000 cDNA molecules were obtained per 1 to 10 million input T cells, so each molecule approximated one T cell. Patient libraries were prepared and sequenced with the same protocol used for the earlier healthy control dataset. Within a given batch, samples were prepared together, multiplexed and sequenced on the same HiSeq lane. Per the authors' processing: Raw barcoded reads were processed with MIGEC, discarding single-read molecular identifier groups before consensus assembly and CDR3 extraction. Clonotype tables were post-analysed with VDJtools, normalizing diversity by down-sampling all datasets to the smallest sample size. In repertoire overlap clustering, CDR3 amino acid sequences, but not nucleotide sequences, were matched to correct batch-related cross-sample contamination. The public reads were quality trimmed at Q25 with fastp and then assembled into clones with MiXCR by TCRdb, keeping productive beta chains. Identical CDR3 proteins give one entry, which carries the most common genes and DNA. TCRdb, rather than the study authors, made the V and J calls. The sample profile shows roughly 540,000 distinct CDR3 sequences; approximately 31% of them were found once. The top ten hold 4.5% to 7.5% of the sample.

From cysteine to phenylalanine, the CDR3 is 15 amino acids long. Only the CDR3 DNA is retained, 45 bases long and in frame from the first base. CDR1 and CDR2, per the germline V gene, are SNHLY and FYNNEI. Cut back by 3 bases and 3 bases, the V and J ends lie 13 bases apart. On this clonotype: Its antigen remains undetermined. Nothing much larger sits one base from this clone, and base qualities are not available.

The clonotype comes from a girl aged 2-17 years with multiple sclerosis. Sequencing used blood. The V and J segments used are TRBV2 and TRBJ2-3, and the D gene may be TRBD2, 6 bases matching. The DNA reads as follows: TGTGCCAGCAGTGACGCCGGGGCGGGGACAGATACGCAGTATTTT. It translates to CASSDAGAGTDTQYF.